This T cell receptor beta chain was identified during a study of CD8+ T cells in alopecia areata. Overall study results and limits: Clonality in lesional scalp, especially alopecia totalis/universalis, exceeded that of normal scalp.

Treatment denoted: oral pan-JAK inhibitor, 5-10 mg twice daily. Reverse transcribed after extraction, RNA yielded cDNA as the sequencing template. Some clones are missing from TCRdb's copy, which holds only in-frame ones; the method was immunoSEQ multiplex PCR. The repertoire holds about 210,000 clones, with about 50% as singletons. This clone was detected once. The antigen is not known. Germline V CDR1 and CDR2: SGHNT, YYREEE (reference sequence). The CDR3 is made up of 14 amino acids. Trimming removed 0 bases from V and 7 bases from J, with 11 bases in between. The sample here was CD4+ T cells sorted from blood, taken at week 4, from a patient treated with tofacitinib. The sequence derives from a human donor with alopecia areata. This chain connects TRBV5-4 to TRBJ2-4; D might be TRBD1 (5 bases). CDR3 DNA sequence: TGTGCCAGCAGCTTGGGCAGGGAAACTAACATTCAGTACTTC. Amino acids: CASSLGRETNIQYF.